Listed below are T cell receptor beta chains from one sample, sequenced in a study of CD8+ T cells in alopecia areata. This table comes from immunoSEQ multiplex PCR, and its TCRdb copy is limited to in-frame clones, with some not included. The sample shows about 180,000 clones, roughly 70% of them seen only once. Sequenced here: CD8+ T cells sorted from blood, sampled at week 0. The receptors were sampled from a human donor with alopecia areata. Both conserved end residues are part of each CDR3. D genes are given only for firm matches. Rows may omit the clone size; those that give it use once, few, many or a size class.

D,size,J,length,V,DNA,CDR3
.,.,TRBJ1-1,17,TRBV4-2,TGTGCCAGCAGCCCAATGAGTACAGGGAACTGGCCCACTGAAGCTTTCTTT,CASSPMSTGNWPTEAFF
.,.,TRBJ2-7,12,TRBV2,TGTGCCAGCAGGGGAAGGGGTTACGAGCAGTACTTC,CASRGRGYEQYF
.,.,TRBJ1-2,12,TRBV6-5,TGTGCCAGCAGTTACTTGGGGAATGGCTACACCTTC,CASSYLGNGYTF
.,.,TRBJ2-2,13,TRBV4-1,TGCGCCAGCAGCCAAGATGTGTCAGGGAAGCTGTTTTTT,CASSQDVSGKLFF
TRBD1,.,TRBJ2-1,17,TRBV29-1,TGCAGCGTTGATGGGGCTACAGGGGAAAGCTCCTACAATGAGCAGTTCTTC,CSVDGATGESSYNEQFF
TRBD1,.,TRBJ1-1,13,TRBV2,TGTGCCAGCAACAGGGGGGAATACACTGAAGCTTTCTTT,CASNRGEYTEAFF
.,.,TRBJ1-1,13,TRBV27,TGTGCCAGCAGTTTATCGGGGGGTTCTGAAGCTTTCTTT,CASSLSGGSEAFF
TRBD1,.,TRBJ2-3,17,TRBV29-1,TGCAGCGTTTGGGGCGGACCCCAGGGGGCTAGCACAGATACGCAGTATTTT,CSVWGGPQGASTDTQYF
TRBD1,.,TRBJ1-2,13,TRBV25-1,TGTGCCAGCAGTCGGGACAGGATCTATGGCTACACCTTC,CASSRDRIYGYTF
.,.,TRBJ2-2,13,TRBV5-6,TGTGCCAGCAGATCGGTATTGGCCGGGGAGCTGTTTTTT,CASRSVLAGELFF
.,.,TRBJ2-6,14,TRBV5-6,TGTGCCAGCAGCTTGGGTGGTGGGGCCAACGTCCTGACTTTC,CASSLGGGANVLTF
.,.,TRBJ1-2,11,TRBV5-4,TGTGCCGTCCCCGCGGCTTTTGGCTACACCTTC,CAVPAAFGYTF
.,.,TRBJ1-2,13,TRBV29-1,TGCAGCGTCATCAGGGCGGTGGGTTATGGCTACACCTTC,CSVIRAVGYGYTF
TRBD1,.,TRBJ1-5,15,TRBV13,TGTGCCAGCAGCTCCCGGGACAGTGGCAATCAGCCCCAGCATTTT,CASSSRDSGNQPQHF
TRBD1,.,TRBJ2-3,16,TRBV13,TGTGCCAGTACAGGACAGGGAGATTCTAGCACAGATACGCAGTATTTT,CASTGQGDSSTDTQYF
.,.,TRBJ1-3,15,TRBV7-8,TGTGCCAGCAGCTTGGGACACATCTCTGGAAACACCATATATTTT,CASSLGHISGNTIYF
.,.,TRBJ1-1,13,TRBV30,TGTGCCTGGAGTGTGCTGGGGAACACTGAAGCTTTCTTT,CAWSVLGNTEAFF
.,.,TRBJ2-5,15,TRBV29-1,TGCAGCGTCAGGAACAGTATCATCGGCCAAGAGACCCAGTACTTC,CSVRNSIIGQETQYF
.,few,TRBJ2-7,13,TRBV29-1,TGCAGCGCCACGCCCAGAGGGTTCAACGAGCAGTACTTC,CSATPRGFNEQYF
.,.,TRBJ2-2,13,TRBV5-6,TGTGCCAGCAGCTGGGGGTCCACCGGGGAGCTGTTTTTT,CASSWGSTGELFF
.,.,TRBJ1-5,16,TRBV5-1,TGCGCCAGCAGCTTGATGGGACCAGGGAGCAATCAGCCCCAGCATTTT,CASSLMGPGSNQPQHF
TRBD1,.,TRBJ1-1,15,TRBV27,TGTGCCAGCAGTGATCTACAGGGGACGAACACTGAAGCTTTCTTT,CASSDLQGTNTEAFF
.,.,TRBJ1-2,15,TRBV10-3,TGTGCCATCACAGCGGATCTATGGGGGCAGGGAGGCTACACCTTC,CAITADLWGQGGYTF
.,few,TRBJ2-1,13,TRBV19,TGTGCCAGTAGTATCGTGCCAGACAATGAGCAGTTCTTC,CASSIVPDNEQFF
.,.,TRBJ1-1,13,TRBV30,TGTGCCTGGATAAGAGGGGTAGGCACTGAAGCTTTCTTT,CAWIRGVGTEAFF
.,.,TRBJ2-1,15,TRBV21-1,TGTGCCAGCAGCAAGCCGGGACAGGGTTCAAATGAGCAGTTCTTC,CASSKPGQGSNEQFF
TRBD1,few,TRBJ1-3,17,TRBV29-1,TGCAGCGTTGTTCTCCGGGACAGGGGTTTGTCTGGAAACACCATATATTTT,CSVVLRDRGLSGNTIYF
.,.,TRBJ1-2,12,TRBV27,TGTGCCAGCAGTCCCGGGGGCTACGGCTACACCTTC,CASSPGGYGYTF
.,.,TRBJ1-1,14,TRBV30,TGTGCCTGGAGTGGAGACAGTCCGAACACTGAAGCTTTCTTT,CAWSGDSPNTEAFF
.,.,TRBJ2-7,12,TRBV5-6,TGTGCCAGCAGCTTGGCTTCCTACGAGCAGTACTTC,CASSLASYEQYF
TRBD2,.,TRBJ2-1,18,TRBV15,TGTGCCACCAGCAGAGAAGGGCGGGGGAGCTCCTCGGGCAATGAGCAGTTCTTC,CATSREGRGSSSGNEQFF
.,.,TRBJ1-4,15,TRBV6-1,TGTGCCAGCATAGAGGAGGGTTGGACTAATGAAAAACTGTTTTTT,CASIEEGWTNEKLFF
.,.,TRBJ2-1,12,TRBV30,TGTGCCTGGAGTTCCCCAAGCAATGAGCAGTTCTTC,CAWSSPSNEQFF
TRBD1,.,TRBJ2-1,16,TRBV11-2,TGTGCCACTTCCCCCCCCGGGACAGGGAATTACAATGAGCAGTTCTTC,CATSPPGTGNYNEQFF
.,.,TRBJ1-2,13,TRBV7-9,TGTGCCAGCAGCTCCCCTTTGGACTATGGCTACACCTTC,CASSSPLDYGYTF
.,.,TRBJ2-2,14,TRBV9,TGTGCCAGCAGCGCCGAACGAAACACCGGGGAGCTGTTTTTT,CASSAERNTGELFF
.,.,TRBJ1-5,17,TRBV30,TGTGCCTGGAGTGTACGGGAAGGGAGGCTAACCGATCAGCCCCAGCATTTT,CAWSVREGRLTDQPQHF
TRBD1,.,TRBJ2-7,14,TRBV7-9,TGTGCCAGCAGCCCCGGACAGGGGGCCTACGAGCAGTACTTC,CASSPGQGAYEQYF
TRBD1,once,TRBJ2-1,14,TRBV6-5,TGTGCCAGCAGTCGACGACAGGGGTACAATGAGCAGTTCTTC,CASSRRQGYNEQFF
TRBD1,.,TRBJ2-1,15,TRBV10-3,TGTGCCATCAGTTCAGGGGGCAGGGTTGGCAATGAGCAGTTCTTC,CAISSGGRVGNEQFF
.,.,TRBJ1-2,12,TRBV19,TGTGCCAGTAGTACAGCTTACTATGGCTACACCTTC,CASSTAYYGYTF
.,.,TRBJ2-1,13,TRBV10-2,TGCGCCAGCAGTGACGGGGTCATGAATGAGCAGTTCTTC,CASSDGVMNEQFF
.,few,TRBJ2-7,11,TRBV5-1,TGCGCCAGCAGCCAGGACTACGAGCAGTACTTC,CASSQDYEQYF
.,.,TRBJ1-2,9,TRBV6-1,TGTGCCAGCACGAATGGCTACACCTTC,CASTNGYTF
TRBD1,once,TRBJ1-1,12,TRBV6-5,TGTGCCAGCAGTCCCGGGACAGCTGAAGCTTTCTTT,CASSPGTAEAFF
.,.,TRBJ2-1,14,TRBV29-1,TGCAGCGTTGGTTGGGACACGTACTACAATGAGCAGTTCTTC,CSVGWDTYYNEQFF
.,few,TRBJ2-4,16,TRBV4-1,TGCGCCAGCAGCCAACGCTTCGGGGATTTCGAAAACATTCAGTACTTC,CASSQRFGDFENIQYF
.,.,TRBJ2-2,13,TRBV29-1,TGCAGCGCATTTTGGGCGAACACCGGGGAGCTGTTTTTT,CSAFWANTGELFF
.,.,TRBJ1-1,14,TRBV7-9,TGTGCCAGCAGCTTAGGTGGAATGAACACTGAAGCTTTCTTT,CASSLGGMNTEAFF
.,.,TRBJ2-7,10,TRBV19,TGTGCCAGTATTTTCCCCGAGCAGTACTTC,CASIFPEQYF
.,.,TRBJ1-1,11,TRBV20-1,TGCAGTGCTAGAGGGGGCACTGAAGCTTTCTTT,CSARGGTEAFF
.,.,TRBJ2-7,14,TRBV6-1,TGTGCCAGCAGTGAAGAGGAAGGGGCCTACGAGCAGTACTTC,CASSEEEGAYEQYF
TRBD2,few,TRBJ2-7,16,TRBV4-2,TGTGCCAGCAGCCAGGGCCCACTAGCGGGCTCCTACGAGCAGTACTTC,CASSQGPLAGSYEQYF
.,.,TRBJ1-1,12,TRBV27,TGTGCCAGCAGTCACATGAACACTGAAGCTTTCTTT,CASSHMNTEAFF